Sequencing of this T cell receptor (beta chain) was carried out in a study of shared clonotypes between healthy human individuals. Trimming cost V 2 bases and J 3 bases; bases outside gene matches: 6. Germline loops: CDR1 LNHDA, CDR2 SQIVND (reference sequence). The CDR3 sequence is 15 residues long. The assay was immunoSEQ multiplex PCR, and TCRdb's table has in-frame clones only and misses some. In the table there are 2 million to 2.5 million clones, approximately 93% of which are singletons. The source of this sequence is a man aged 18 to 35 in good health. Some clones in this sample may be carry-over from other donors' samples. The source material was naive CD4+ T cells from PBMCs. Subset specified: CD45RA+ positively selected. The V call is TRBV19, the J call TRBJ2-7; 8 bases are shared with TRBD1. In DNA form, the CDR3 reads TGTGCCAGTAGTATAATGGGGGACAGGATCTACGAGCAGTACTTC. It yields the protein CASSIMGDRIYEQYF.